This T cell receptor beta chain derives from a study of glioma-infiltrating T cells. Study results and limitations: Tissue-blood divergence was below expectation in non-neoplastic patients, above in gliomas. Very few CDR3 sequences were shared between tissue and blood.

Using RNA template, CDR3s of TCR alpha and beta were amplified with iRepertoire arm-PCR. For one-step reverse transcription and amplification, about 90-450 ng of tissue mRNA or PBMC total RNA was used. MiXCR, applied by TCRdb to the multiplex PCR reads, yields one record per CDR3 protein. The sample includes 150,000 to 200,000 distinct CDR3 sequences, more than 25% of them seen just once. This clonotype was seen a few times. The antigen remains unidentified. V was trimmed by 1 base and J by 9 bases, leaving 10 bases between them. The CDR3 is made up of 13 amino acids. The source of this sequence is a human donor with low-grade glioma or glioblastoma, undergoing nonglioma brain surgery, or in good health (not recorded which). The sequenced sample was glioma tissue, nonneoplastic brain tissue, or PBMCs (not recorded which). This sequence joins TRBV12-3 or TRBV12-4 and TRBJ2-1; D is unclear. CDR3 coding DNA: TGTGCCAGCAGTTTAGGGTCCTCCGGTGAGCAGTTCTTC. Encoded protein: CASSLGSSGEQFF.